These 32 T cell receptor beta chains were all obtained from the same sample, sequenced in a study of T cells in lung cancer brain metastases. Data came from immunoSEQ multiplex PCR; TCRdb stores just in-frame clones and leaves some out. The sample lists approximately 1,500 clones; 80% to 90% were seen once. Source material: tumor tissue from a brain metastasis. These receptors all stem from a woman between 45 and 60 years old with non-small cell lung cancer that had spread to the brain.

The V call is TRBV7-6, the J call TRBJ2-1; 9 bases are a match to TRBD2. The germline CDR1 and CDR2 sequences are SGHVS and FNYEAQ. V lost 2 bases, J lost 0 bases, and 2 bases stayed unmatched. This CDR3 region has 16 residues. CDR3 in DNA: TGTGCCAGCAGCTTAAGCGGGAGGAACTCCTACAATGAGCAGTTCTTC. It is translated as CASSLSGRNSYNEQFF.

This sequence joins TRBV23-1 and TRBJ1-6; D is undetermined. TRBV23-1 is treated as an ORF (open reading frame) with a function not yet certain. V was pared by 4 bases and J by 5 bases, with 15 bases between. The CDR3 is made up of 16 amino acids. Here the CDR3 reads CASSPRTEKHNSPLHF. In DNA, the CDR3 is TGCGCCAGCAGTCCCCGGACCGAGAAACATAATTCACCCCTCCACTTT.

J is TRBJ2-5 and V is TRBV27; tentatively, D is TRBD1 (6 bases). This CDR3 spans 15 amino acids. The V gene's germline CDR1 is MNHEY and CDR2 SMNVEV (reference sequence). Trimming stripped 2 bases from V and 5 bases from J, with 15 bases between. The CDR3 spells CASSLGLGAGETQYF. The CDR3 DNA is TGTGCCAGCAGTTTAGGCTTGGGGGCAGGGGAGACCCAGTACTTC.

Remarks on this clone: The same CDR3 is also encoded by other DNA sequences in this sample. The V gene is TRBV2, the J gene TRBJ2-7; a weak D match, TRBD1 (5 bases). The CDR3 length is 13 residues. Trimming took off 3 bases at V and 4 bases at J, with 10 bases between the two ends. Germline CDR1 and CDR2: SNHLY and FYNNEI. Here the CDR3 reads CASSEVGAYEQYF. Here the CDR3 DNA reads TGTGCCAGCAGTGAGGTAGGGGCTTACGAGCAGTACTTC.

The J gene is TRBJ1-2, the V gene TRBV27, with D perhaps matching TRBD1 (5 bases). This CDR3 is built from 16 residues. From germline, CDR1 is MNHEY and CDR2 SMNVEV (reference sequence). The V and J ends lost 4 bases and 2 bases respectively, with 17 bases between them. The CDR3 here is CASSSYPGTENYGYTF. DNA for the CDR3: TGTGCCAGCAGTTCGTACCCCGGGACGGAAAACTATGGCTACACCTTC.

This clone was counted a single time. The V call is TRBV5-6, the J call TRBJ1-2; D is undetermined. The CDR3 is made up of 14 amino acids. Germline V CDR1 and CDR2: SGHDT, YYEEEE. V was clipped by 3 bases and J by 7 bases, with 16 bases between them. CDR3: CASSSRRITGGYTF. The CDR3 coding sequence is TGTGCCAGCAGCTCCAGACGGATTACGGGTGGCTACACCTTC. The full variable domain, rest sourced from reference TRBV5-6 and TRBJ1-2, is DAGVTQSPTHLIKTRGQQVTLRCSPKSGHDTVSWYQQALGQGPQFIFQYYEEEERQRGNFPDRFSGHQFPNYSSELNVNALLLGDSALYLCASSSRRITGGYTFGSGTRLTVV.

The chain is built from TRBV9 and TRBJ1-5; D not resolved. Trimming removed 4 bases at V and 7 bases at J, with 18 bases between. Germline CDR1 is SGDLS and CDR2 is YYNGEE. CDR3 size: 15 residues. In DNA, the CDR3 is TGTGCCAGCAGCCGGAGAACTGTGGACGCCCAGCCCCAGCATTTT. This translates into CASSRRTVDAQPQHF. Looking up the rest from reference TRBV9 and TRBJ1-5 gives the full variable domain: DSGVTQTPKHLITATGQRVTLRCSPRSGDLSVYWYQQSLDQGLQFLIQYYNGEERAKGNILERFSAQQFPDLHSELNLSSLELGDSALYFCASSRRTVDAQPQHFGDGTRLSIL.

The CDR3, as DNA: TGTGCCAGCAGCTTACTCGGCGGGAGGCCCGCGAGGAATGAGCAGTTCTTC. It encodes CASSLLGGRPARNEQFF. The chain carries TRBV7-6 and TRBJ2-1; 8 positions agree with TRBD2. This CDR3 has 17 residues. Germline values: CDR1 SGHVS, CDR2 FNYEAQ. J gave up 7 bases and V 2 bases, and 13 bases lay outside the gene matches.

A note on this clone: At one of its ends the junction is not consistent with the germline gene, which may arise from a read error. The rearrangement joins TRBV6-6 to TRBJ2-7, with 11 bases matching TRBD1. The germline V gene has CDR1 MNHNY and CDR2 SVGAGI (reference sequence). This CDR3 is 15 amino acids long. The CDR3 coding sequence is TGTGTCAGCAGTTTGGCCGGGACAGGGGGGTACGAGCAGTACTTC. Protein sequence: CVSSLAGTGGYEQYF.

The chain uses TRBV19 and TRBJ2-1, with TRBD2 as a possible D gene (6 bases). Germline assignment: CDR1 LNHDA and CDR2 SQIVND (reference sequence). V gave up 7 bases and J gave up 7 bases, with 20 bases separating them. The CDR3 contains 15 residues. CDR3 DNA: TGTGCCAGTATTCTATTTTCCGGGAGAACGAATGAGCAGTTCTTC. It codes for CASILFSGRTNEQFF.

The chain employs TRBV28 and TRBJ1-5; no clear D gene. The germline V gene encodes CDR1 MDHEN and CDR2 SYDVKM. The germline V and J ends were trimmed by 10 bases and 0 bases, with 22 bases remaining between them. This CDR3 has 17 residues. CDR3 sequence: CATSLLTRSYSNQPQHF. In DNA, the CDR3 is TGTGCCACCTCCCTCCTCACAAGATCTTATAGCAATCAGCCCCAGCATTTT.

The CDR3 DNA follows: TGTGCCAGCAGTCCCCTTGGGGCAGGCCCAGTGGCTGAAGCTTTCTTT. It translates to CASSPLGAGPVAEAFF. The chain links TRBV28 to TRBJ1-1, with a weak D call TRBD1 (5 bases). With 5 bases removed from V and 6 bases from J, the gap between germline ends came to 22 bases. Germline CDR1 reads MDHEN; CDR2 reads SYDVKM. CDR3 length: 16 amino acids.

This chain uses TRBV7-2 with TRBJ2-5; the D is unclear. The CDR3 has 13 residues. The germline V gene has CDR1 SGHTA and CDR2 FQGNSA. V was cut by 2 bases and J by 6 bases, with 10 bases left in between. The chain's CDR3 is CASSLTMGKTQYF. Here the CDR3 DNA reads TGTGCCAGCAGCTTAACCATGGGGAAGACCCAGTACTTC.

Only a few counts were recorded for this clone. The V call is TRBV30, the J call TRBJ1-1; D is possibly TRBD1 (5 bases). Trimming left V 1 base short and J 2 bases short, with 14 bases between. This CDR3 is 15 amino acids long. Per germline, CDR1 GTSNPN and CDR2 SVGIG (reference sequence). CDR3 nucleotide sequence: TGTGCCTGGAGTGCCCCCACCCAGGGAAACACTGAAGCTTTCTTT. Protein sequence: CAWSAPTQGNTEAFF.

The chain carries TRBV5-1 and TRBJ2-1; D is possibly TRBD2 (5 bases). CDR3 length equals 15 residues. The V and J ends lost 0 bases and 0 bases respectively, with 7 bases between them. Looked up from germline, CDR1 is SGHRS and CDR2 is YFSETQ. The CDR3 DNA is TGCGCCAGCAGCTTGGTCGGGAACTCCTACAATGAGCAGTTCTTC. Translating it yields CASSLVGNSYNEQFF.

The chain joins TRBV9 to TRBJ1-3; TRBD1 aligns across 11 bases. The V gene end was trimmed by 4 bases and the J gene end by 4 bases; junction bases not matched to a gene: 7. CDR3 size: 16 residues. Germline V gene lookup returns CDR1 SGDLS and CDR2 YYNGEE. DNA for the CDR3: TGTGCCAGCAGCTACCAGGGACAGGGGGAGGGAAACACCATATATTTT. Amino acid sequence: CASSYQGQGEGNTIYF.

This sequence joins TRBV30 and TRBJ1-1; perhaps TRBD1 as D (5 bases). CDR3 length: 15 amino acids. The V end was cut by 0 bases, the J end by 3 bases, with 14 bases between. Germline loops: CDR1 GTSNPN, CDR2 SVGIG (reference sequence). This chain's CDR3 is CAWSVWGSRDTEAFF. In DNA form, the CDR3 reads TGTGCCTGGAGTGTTTGGGGCTCTAGGGACACTGAAGCTTTCTTT. The full variable domain, its missing parts supplied by reference TRBV30 and TRBJ1-1, is SQTIHQWPATLVQPVGSPLSLECTVEGTSNPNLYWYRQAAGRGLQLLFYSVGIGQISSEVPQNLSASRPQDRQFILSSKKLLLSDSGFYLCAWSVWGSRDTEAFFGQGTRLTVV.

This chain uses TRBV18 with TRBJ1-5; 7 positions match TRBD1. Germline V gives CDR1 KGHSH, CDR2 LQKENI. This CDR3 contains 14 residues. The V segment lost 3 bases and the J segment 7 bases; nucleotides outside the gene matches: 6. The CDR3 here is CASSPDRSVQPQHF. In DNA form, the CDR3 reads TGTGCCAGCTCACCGGACAGGTCCGTACAGCCCCAGCATTTT.

The CDR3 loop is CASSPLVNTGELFF. The CDR3 DNA reads TGTGCCAGCAGCCCCCTCGTGAACACCGGGGAGCTGTTTTTT. The V call is TRBV27, the J call TRBJ2-2, with D unresolved. The V gene lost 6 bases and the J gene lost 1 base, with 9 bases spanning the gap. The CDR3 sequence is 14 residues long. CDR1 is MNHEY, CDR2 SMNVEV, per germline (reference sequence).

The chain links TRBV2 to TRBJ1-1; D unresolved. The V and J ends lost 8 bases and 0 bases respectively, with 13 bases between them. This CDR3 has 14 amino acids. CDR1 and CDR2 from the germline V gene are SNHLY and FYNNEI. The CDR3: CASAQLLLNTEAFF. In DNA, the CDR3 is TGTGCCAGCGCCCAACTTCTTTTGAACACTGAAGCTTTCTTT.

The chain couples TRBV9 to TRBJ1-3; no definite D call. The germline V gene has CDR1 SGDLS and CDR2 YYNGEE. The V and J ends lost 7 bases and 0 bases respectively, with 8 bases between them. The CDR3 is 13 amino acids. CDR3 region: CASGANSGNTIYF. The DNA for the CDR3 is TGTGCCAGCGGAGCGAACTCTGGAAACACCATATATTTT.

This chain connects TRBV9 to TRBJ1-3; TRBD1 matches at 7 bases. The V segment lost 3 bases and the J segment 0 bases; nucleotides outside the gene matches: 9. Germline V lookup: CDR1 SGDLS, CDR2 YYNGEE. The CDR3 is 17 residues long. The CDR3 DNA is TGTGCCAGCAGCGCCAGGGACAGCCGTTACTCTGGAAACACCATATATTTT. It yields the protein CASSARDSRYSGNTIYF.

J is TRBJ1-6 and V is TRBV5-5, with D possibly matching TRBD1 (6 bases). From germline, CDR1 is SGHKS and CDR2 YYEKEE (reference sequence). The CDR3 length is 15 residues. The V gene lost 4 bases and the J gene lost 7 bases, with 15 bases spanning the gap. This CDR3 reads CASSRDKGWNSPLHF. The CDR3 coding sequence is TGTGCCAGCAGCCGGGACAAGGGATGGAATTCACCCCTCCACTTT. Full variable domain (outside the CDR3, taken from reference TRBV5-5 and TRBJ1-6): DAGVTQSPTHLIKTRGQQVTLRCSPISGHKSVSWYQQVLGQGPQFIFQYYEKEERGRGNFPDRFSARQFPNYSSELNVNALLLGDSALYLCASSRDKGWNSPLHFGNGTRLTVT.

The CDR3 DNA sequence: TGTGCCAGCAGCAGACTAGCGGGACAACATACGCAGTATTTT. Its translation: CASSRLAGQHTQYF. The chain couples TRBV14 to TRBJ2-3; 11 bases line up with TRBD2. V dropped 5 bases and J dropped 7; count of bases not matched to a gene: 5. The CDR3 sequence is 14 residues long. Germline CDR1 reads SGHDN; CDR2 reads FVKESK. Looking up the rest from reference TRBV14 and TRBJ2-3 gives the full variable domain: EAGVTQFPSHSVIEKGQTVTLRCDPISGHDNLYWYRRVMGKEIKFLLHFVKESKQDESGMPNNRFLAERTGGTYSTLKVQPAELEDSGVYFCASSRLAGQHTQYFGPGTRLTVL.

The chain is built from TRBV18 and TRBJ2-3; D unresolved. Trimming pared 3 bases from V and 4 bases from J, leaving 5 bases between. From germline, CDR1 is KGHSH and CDR2 LQKENI. The CDR3 loop spans 12 amino acids. DNA of the CDR3: TGTGCCAGCTCACCGAGTCCAGATACGCAGTATTTT. It is translated as CASSPSPDTQYF.

V is TRBV5-1 and J is TRBJ2-3, with D perhaps TRBD2 (6 bases). Germline values: CDR1 SGHRS, CDR2 YFSETQ. The V end was cut by 5 bases, the J end by 4 bases, with 17 bases between. The CDR3 is made up of 15 amino acids. The CDR3 is CASSPSDPGADTQYF. Written as DNA, the CDR3 is TGCGCCAGCAGTCCTAGCGACCCTGGGGCAGATACGCAGTATTTT. Complete variable domain (other parts from reference TRBV5-1 and TRBJ2-3): KAGVTQTPRYLIKTRGQQVTLSCSPISGHRSVSWYQQTPGQGLQFLFEYFSETQRNKGNFPGRFSGRQFSNSRSEMNVSTLELGDSALYLCASSPSDPGADTQYFGPGTRLTVL.

The genes are TRBV9 and TRBJ2-1; 8 nucleotides agree with TRBD1. V dropped 3 bases and J dropped 1; count of bases not matched to a gene: 6. Germline loops: CDR1 SGDLS, CDR2 YYNGEE. The CDR3 has 16 amino acids. CDR3 protein: CASSASRGQSYNEQFF. CDR3 coding DNA: TGTGCCAGCAGCGCCAGCAGGGGGCAGTCCTACAATGAGCAGTTCTTC. The entire variable domain, with the rest obtained from reference TRBV9 and TRBJ2-1, is as follows: DSGVTQTPKHLITATGQRVTLRCSPRSGDLSVYWYQQSLDQGLQFLIQYYNGEERAKGNILERFSAQQFPDLHSELNLSSLELGDSALYFCASSASRGQSYNEQFFGPGTRLTVL.

This chain joins TRBV28 and TRBJ1-3, with D unclear. The CDR3 is 14 residues long. V lost 7 bases and J lost 0, with 10 bases in between. From germline, CDR1 is MDHEN and CDR2 SYDVKM. The CDR3 here is CASIEAASGNTIYF. In DNA form, the CDR3 reads TGTGCCAGCATTGAAGCGGCCTCTGGAAACACCATATATTTT.

The chain has TRBV18 and TRBJ1-5; D remains unclear. The CDR3 covers 15 residues. The germline V gene encodes CDR1 KGHSH and CDR2 LQKENI. V gave up 1 base and J gave up 3 bases, with 10 bases separating them. The CDR3 region is CASSPLRRNNQPQHF. CDR3 DNA: TGTGCCAGCTCACCACTCCGGAGGAACAATCAGCCCCAGCATTTT.

The chain carries TRBV5-4 and TRBJ1-1; D is uncertain. Germline V gene sequence: CDR1 SGHNT, CDR2 YYREEE (reference sequence). The CDR3 loop spans 12 amino acids. The V gene lost 4 bases and the J gene lost 6 bases, with 10 bases spanning the gap. The CDR3 DNA reads TGTGCCAGCAGCCGGCGGGATTCTGAAGCTTTCTTT. Encoded protein: CASSRRDSEAFF. The variable domain in full, with the rest retrieved from reference TRBV5-4 and TRBJ1-1, is ETGVTQSPTHLIKTRGQQVTLRCSSQSGHNTVSWYQQALGQGPQFIFQYYREEENGRGNFPPRFSGLQFPNYSSELNVNALELDDSALYLCASSRRDSEAFFGQGTRLTVV.

The J gene is TRBJ1-5, the V gene TRBV18; D unclear. The germline V gene encodes CDR1 KGHSH and CDR2 LQKENI. The V and J ends lost 2 bases and 3 bases respectively, with 8 bases between them. The CDR3 is made up of 14 amino acids. The CDR3 nucleotides are TGTGCCAGCTCACCAGGCAGGCCCAATCAGCCCCAGCATTTT. Protein sequence: CASSPGRPNQPQHF.

The chain employs TRBV27 and TRBJ2-7; possibly TRBD1 for D (6 bases). Trimming left V 5 bases short and J 1 base short, with 15 bases between. The germline gives CDR1 MNHEY, CDR2 SMNVEV (reference sequence). The CDR3 extends over 15 amino acids. Here the CDR3 DNA reads TGTGCCAGCAGTCTACAGGGTCCACATTCCTACGAGCAGTACTTC. This translates into CASSLQGPHSYEQYF.